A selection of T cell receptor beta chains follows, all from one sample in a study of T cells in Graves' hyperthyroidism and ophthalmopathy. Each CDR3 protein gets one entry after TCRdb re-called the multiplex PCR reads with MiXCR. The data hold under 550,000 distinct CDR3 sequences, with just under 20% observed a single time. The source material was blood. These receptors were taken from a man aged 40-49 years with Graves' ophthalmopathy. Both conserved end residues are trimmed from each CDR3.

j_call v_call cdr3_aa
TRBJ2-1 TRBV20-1 SAGEGQVNEQF
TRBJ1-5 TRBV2 ASTTGGSGNQPQH
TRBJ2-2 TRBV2 ASSDAKQGAFGTGELF
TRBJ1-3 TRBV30 AWREGGNTIY
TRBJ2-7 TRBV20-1 SARDFRAYEQY
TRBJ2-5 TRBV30 AWSVPSRKETQY
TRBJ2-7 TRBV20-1 SATRDNSYEQY
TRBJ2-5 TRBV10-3 AIRDKQETQY
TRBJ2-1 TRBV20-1 SARDRGGARNEQF
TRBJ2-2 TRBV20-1 SATPSGREANTGELF
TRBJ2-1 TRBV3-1 ASSLGGLIDEQF
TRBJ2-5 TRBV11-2 ASSLDVSGTTFEETQY
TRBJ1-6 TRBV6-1 ASSRLQGADSPLH
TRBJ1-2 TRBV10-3 AISLTPITSNYGYT
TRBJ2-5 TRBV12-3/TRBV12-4 ASSFRLETQY
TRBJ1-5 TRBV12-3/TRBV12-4 ASSFQGSGSY
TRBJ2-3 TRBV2 ASTTSWGGAPTDTQY
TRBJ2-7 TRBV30 AWTTLTGMSEQY
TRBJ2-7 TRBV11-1 ASSLSRDRGAAYEQY
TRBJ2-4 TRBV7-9 ASSTPTIAKNIQY
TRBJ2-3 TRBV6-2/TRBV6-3 ASRPPGLAEDTQY
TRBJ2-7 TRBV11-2 ASGYPPTGTSSYEQY
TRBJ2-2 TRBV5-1 ASSSASRDRDRYTGELF
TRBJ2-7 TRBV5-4 ASSYGTAGYEQY
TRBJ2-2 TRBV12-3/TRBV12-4 ASSPRTGTGELF
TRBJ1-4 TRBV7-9 ASSLALGGSEKLF
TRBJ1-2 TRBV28 ASSSDIYGYT
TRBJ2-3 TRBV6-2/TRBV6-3 ASSYSLKGGLVDTQY
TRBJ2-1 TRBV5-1 ASSLVSGAGNEQF
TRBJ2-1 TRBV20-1 SALLRAYNEQF
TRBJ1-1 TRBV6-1 ASSPPGHYTEAF
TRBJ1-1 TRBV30 AWRREVITEAF
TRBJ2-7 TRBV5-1 ASSLAGRSEQY
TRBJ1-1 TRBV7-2 ASSLGEMGAF
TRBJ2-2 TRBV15 ATSSLRGTSGRATGELF
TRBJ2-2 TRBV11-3 ASSLEGYTGELF
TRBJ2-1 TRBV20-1 SAPGAWDNEQF
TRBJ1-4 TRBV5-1 ASSWTSGGNEKLF
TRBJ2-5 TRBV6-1 ASSEGPSGPQETQY
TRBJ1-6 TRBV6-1 ASRRVAIASSPLH
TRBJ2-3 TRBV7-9 ASSSTLSRDTYTDTQY
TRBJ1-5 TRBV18 ASSLEFGQNNQPQH
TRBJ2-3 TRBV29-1 SAISSGPKADTQY
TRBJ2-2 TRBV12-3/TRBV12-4 ASSLLSQNTGELF
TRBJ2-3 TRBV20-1 SARPLAGGGTDTQY
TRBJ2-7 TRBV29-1 SVRTSGTYEQY
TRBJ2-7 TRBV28 ASSQYLSGTSSYEQY